This T cell receptor (beta chain) appears in the sequencing data of a study of blood T cell repertoires in COVID-19 (dated by TCRdb to 2020 to 2021). Some background on the complete study: The collaborator samples originated in the United States, Italy and Spain and spanned the acute and convalescent phases of COVID-19. The material from the prospective study consisted of cDNA or gDNA derived from T cells, B-cell-depleted T cells, or PBMCs. Subjects who had been exposed to COVID-19, were actively infected with it, or had recovered from it provided the deeply sampled blood TCRbeta repertoires that made up the dataset. The repertoires were made available in a free public database intended to serve as a resource for research on the immune response to SARS-CoV-2. Samples were obtained from the ongoing ImmuneRACE study (first 160 participants) and from some 1,300 subjects provided by 6 global collaborators. Nearly every sample came with metadata listing a de-identified subject ID, COVID-19 status, age in years and sex. Where HLA class I and class II types were available, the types were taken from metadata supplied by the sample provider, not from assay-based typing.

General study outcomes and caveats: How much clinical and demographic metadata was included differed by source and by participant, and the metadata was provided uncurated.

As concerns this clone: The target of this receptor is not known. Base qualities are missing; no much larger clone stands one base away.

CDR3 length: 16 amino acids, cysteine to phenylalanine. The entry retains the CDR3 DNA only, 48 bases that are in frame from base 1. For CDR1 and CDR2, the germline V gene lists SGHVS and FQNEAQ. V trim: 5 bases; J trim: 5 bases; unmatched bases: 15. TCRbeta CDR3 regions were amplified from genomic DNA using the immunoSEQ Assay, a bias-controlled multiplex PCR. The published analysis was carried out like this. The number of nucleated cells in each sample was estimated by amplification of reference gene primers within the assay. Sequence reads were collapsed and filtered to measure the absolute abundance of every unique TCRbeta CDR3 rearrangement. For each sample, productive Simpson clonality was calculated by taking the square root of Simpson's diversity index across productive rearrangements. TCRdb retrieved this table from immuneACCESS and kept in-frame rearrangements only. Not all clones are present; in checked studies, unresolved V genes account for under half, and no reason is known for the remainder. The DNA was the basis for D and trimming; V, J and clone size are from that table. The sample table holds roughly 160,000 clones, of which roughly 80% were seen once. Jointly, the top ten make up approximately 3.6% of the sample.

Participants in the prospective study were enrolled through a virtual design, were aged roughly 18 to 100 years, and lived in under 25 United States geographic areas. In the prospective study, cohorts were assigned on the basis of participant-reported clinical history obtained from a screening survey and a study questionnaire. ImmuneRACE Cohort 3 recovered participants were defined by two consecutive negative NP/OP PCR tests, healthcare professional clearance, or symptom resolution. In the prospective study, mobile phlebotomists collected whole blood, serum and a nasopharyngeal or oropharyngeal swab from each participant. Additional blood draws and questionnaires over an approximately 2-month period could optionally be provided by prospective study participants. Prospective study blood samples were shipped either frozen or at room temperature before DNA extraction.

The sequence came from an older woman who had recovered from COVID-19. The chain couples TRBV7-8 to TRBJ2-7, with 7 bases aligning to TRBD2. Sequencing was carried out using PBMCs or T cells enriched from blood (not recorded which). The CDR3 corresponds to CASSPRDFGRVDEQYF. The nucleotide sequence reads TGTGCCAGCAGCCCTCGGGACTTTGGGAGGGTGGACGAGCAGTACTTC. The variable domain in full, with residues beyond the CDR3 obtained from the reference TRBV7-8 and TRBJ2-7 genes, is GAGVSQSPRYKVAKRGQDVALRCDPISGHVSLFWYQQALGQGPEFLTYFQNEAQLDKSGLPSDRFFAERPEGSVSTLKIQRTQQEDSAVYLCASSPRDFGRVDEQYFGPGTRLTVT.